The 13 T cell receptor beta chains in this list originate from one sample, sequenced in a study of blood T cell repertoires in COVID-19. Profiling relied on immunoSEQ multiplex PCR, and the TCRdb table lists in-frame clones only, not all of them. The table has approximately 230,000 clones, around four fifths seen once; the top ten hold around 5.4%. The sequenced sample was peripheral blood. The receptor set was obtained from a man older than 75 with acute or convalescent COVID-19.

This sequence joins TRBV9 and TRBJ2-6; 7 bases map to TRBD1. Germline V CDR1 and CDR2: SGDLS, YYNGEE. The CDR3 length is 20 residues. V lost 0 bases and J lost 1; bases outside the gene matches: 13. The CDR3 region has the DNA TGTGCCAGCAGCGTAGAAGGAAACAGGGGAAGGGGGTCTGGGGCCAACGTCCTGACTTTC. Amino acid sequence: CASSVEGNRGRGSGANVLTF.

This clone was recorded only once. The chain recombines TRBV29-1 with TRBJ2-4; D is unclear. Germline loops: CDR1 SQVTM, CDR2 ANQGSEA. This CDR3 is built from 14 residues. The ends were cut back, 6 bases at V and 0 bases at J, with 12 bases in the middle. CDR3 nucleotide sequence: TGCAGCGTGAAGGATCAGGTAGCCAAAAACATTCAGTACTTC. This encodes CSVKDQVAKNIQYF.

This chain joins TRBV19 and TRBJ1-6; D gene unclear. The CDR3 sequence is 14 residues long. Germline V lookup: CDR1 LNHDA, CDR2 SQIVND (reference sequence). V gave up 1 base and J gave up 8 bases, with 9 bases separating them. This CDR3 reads CASSIAGLDSPLHF. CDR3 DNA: TGTGCCAGTAGTATAGCTGGCCTGGATTCACCCCTCCACTTT.

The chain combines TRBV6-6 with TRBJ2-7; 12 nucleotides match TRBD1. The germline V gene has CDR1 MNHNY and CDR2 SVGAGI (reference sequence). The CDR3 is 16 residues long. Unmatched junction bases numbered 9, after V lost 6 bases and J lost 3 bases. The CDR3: CASSGGGQGAIYEQYF. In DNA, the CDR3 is TGTGCCAGCAGCGGGGGGGGACAGGGGGCCATCTACGAGCAGTACTTC.

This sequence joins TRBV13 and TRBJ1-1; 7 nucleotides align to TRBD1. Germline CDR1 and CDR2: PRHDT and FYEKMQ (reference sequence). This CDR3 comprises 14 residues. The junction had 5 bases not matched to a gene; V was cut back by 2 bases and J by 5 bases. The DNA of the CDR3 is TGTGCCAGCAGCTTATTACAGGGGAGGACTGAAGCTTTCTTT. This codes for CASSLLQGRTEAFF.

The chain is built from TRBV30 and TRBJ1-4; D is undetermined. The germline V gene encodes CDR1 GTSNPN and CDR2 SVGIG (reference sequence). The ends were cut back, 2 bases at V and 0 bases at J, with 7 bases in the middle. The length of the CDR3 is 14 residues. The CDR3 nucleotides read TGTGCCTGGAGTTTCAGCGCAACTAATGAAAAACTGTTTTTT. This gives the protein CAWSFSATNEKLFF.

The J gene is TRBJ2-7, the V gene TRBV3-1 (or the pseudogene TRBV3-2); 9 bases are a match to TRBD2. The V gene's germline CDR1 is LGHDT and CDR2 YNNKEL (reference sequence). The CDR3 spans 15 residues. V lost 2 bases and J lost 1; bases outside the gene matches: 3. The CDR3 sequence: CASSQLAGLSYEQYF. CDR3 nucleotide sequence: TGTGCCAGCAGCCAACTAGCGGGACTTTCCTACGAGCAGTACTTC.

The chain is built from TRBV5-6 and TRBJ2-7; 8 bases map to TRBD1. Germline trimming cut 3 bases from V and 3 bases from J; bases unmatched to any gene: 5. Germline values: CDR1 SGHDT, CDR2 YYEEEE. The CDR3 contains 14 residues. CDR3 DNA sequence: TGTGCCAGCAGCTACTCGGGACAGGTCTACGAGCAGTACTTC. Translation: CASSYSGQVYEQYF.

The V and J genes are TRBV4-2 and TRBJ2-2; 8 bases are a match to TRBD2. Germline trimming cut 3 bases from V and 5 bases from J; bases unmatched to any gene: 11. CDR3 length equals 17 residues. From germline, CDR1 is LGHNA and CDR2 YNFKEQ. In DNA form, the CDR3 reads TGTGCCAGCAGCCAGGCCCGAACGGCTAGCGGGACCGGGGAGCTGTTTTTT. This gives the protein CASSQARTASGTGELFF.

CDR3 DNA sequence: TGTGCCAGCAGCCAACAGGGCCGGAACACTGAAGCTTTCTTT. Translating it yields CASSQQGRNTEAFF. V is TRBV3-1 (or the pseudogene TRBV3-2) and J is TRBJ1-1; tentatively, D is TRBD1 (5 bases). The CDR3 contains 14 residues. The germline CDR1 and CDR2 sequences are LGHDT and YNNKEL (reference sequence). The V end was cut by 2 bases, the J end by 1 base, with 8 bases between.

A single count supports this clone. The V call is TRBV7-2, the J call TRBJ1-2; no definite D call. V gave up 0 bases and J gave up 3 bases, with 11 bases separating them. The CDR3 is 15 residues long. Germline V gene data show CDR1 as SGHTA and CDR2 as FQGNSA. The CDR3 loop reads CASSLASTADYGYTF. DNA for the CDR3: TGTGCCAGCAGCTTAGCGTCCACAGCGGACTATGGCTACACCTTC.

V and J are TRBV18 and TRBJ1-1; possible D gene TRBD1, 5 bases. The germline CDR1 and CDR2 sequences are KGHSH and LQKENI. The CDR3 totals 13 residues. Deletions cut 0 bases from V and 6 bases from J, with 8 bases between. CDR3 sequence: CASSPPGGAEAFF. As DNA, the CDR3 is TGTGCCAGCTCACCACCGGGGGGAGCTGAAGCTTTCTTT.

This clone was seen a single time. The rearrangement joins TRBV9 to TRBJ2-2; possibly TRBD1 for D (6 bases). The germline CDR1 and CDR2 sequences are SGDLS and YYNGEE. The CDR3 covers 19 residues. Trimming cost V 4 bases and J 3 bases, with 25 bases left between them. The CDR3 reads CASSPDPRGGYYYTGELFF. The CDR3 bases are TGTGCCAGCAGCCCCGACCCGCGAGGGGGTTACTATTACACCGGGGAGCTGTTTTTT.